The 24 T cell receptor beta chains below come from one sample, sequenced in a study of T cell changes during pregnancy in multiple sclerosis. The data were produced by immunoSEQ multiplex PCR, yet TCRdb's version contains in-frame clones alone and is incomplete. This sample has approximately 100,000 clones; 94% occur once, and the top ten carry about 0.9%. The input for sequencing was peripheral blood, taken before pregnancy. The receptors come from a female donor with multiple sclerosis, enrolled in a pregnancy study.

V gene TRBV7-8 combines with J gene TRBJ2-7; D may be TRBD2 (5 bases). Trimming took 0 bases from V and 5 from J, leaving 17 bases between them. Germline CDR1 reads SGHVS; CDR2 reads FQNEAQ. This CDR3 has 16 amino acids. DNA of the CDR3: TGTGCCAGCAGCTTAGCGCGAATTGGGAGAACGGACGAGCAGTACTTC. Amino acid sequence: CASSLARIGRTDEQYF.

V and J are TRBV13 and TRBJ2-3, with 7 bases matching TRBD2. The CDR3 loop spans 13 amino acids. Germline CDR1 is PRHDT and CDR2 is FYEKMQ (reference sequence). Germline trimming cut 6 bases from V and 6 bases from J; bases unmatched to any gene: 6. CDR3 bases: TGTGCCAGCAGGGCTACCGGGGGGGATACGCAGTATTTT. This translates into CASRATGGDTQYF.

The chain has TRBV4-1 and TRBJ2-5; 13 positions match TRBD2. Per germline, CDR1 MGHRA and CDR2 YSYEKL. J lost 2 bases, V lost 4 bases, and 13 bases had no gene match. The CDR3 sequence is 19 residues long. In DNA, the CDR3 is TGCGCCAGCAGCCGACAACCGGGACTAGCGGGAAGCGGGCAAGAGACCCAGTACTTC. Translation gives CASSRQPGLAGSGQETQYF.

The gene calls are TRBV5-4 and TRBJ2-2; 11 positions agree with TRBD2. Trimming at V came to 1 base and at J to 1 base, leaving 9 bases not matched to a gene. The CDR3 has 19 amino acids. Germline V gene lookup returns CDR1 SGHNT and CDR2 YYREEE (reference sequence). This CDR3 is CASSLSRTSGFLNTGELFF. CDR3 nucleotide sequence: TGTGCCAGCAGCTTGTCCCGGACTAGCGGGTTTCTGAACACCGGGGAGCTGTTTTTT.

This chain's CDR3 is CASSITGAIGYTF. CDR3 nucleotides: TGTGCCAGTAGTATAACAGGGGCGATTGGCTACACCTTC. The rearrangement uses TRBV19 and TRBJ1-2, with TRBD1 identical over 7 bases. This CDR3 has 13 amino acids. The germline V gene has CDR1 LNHDA and CDR2 SQIVND (reference sequence). Unmatched junction bases numbered 4, after V lost 2 bases and J lost 7 bases.

The genes are TRBV27 and TRBJ1-5; 7 nucleotides line up with TRBD1. Losses at the gene ends were 5 bases for V and 0 bases for J; bases not matched to a gene: 4. The CDR3 is 15 amino acids. CDR1 is MNHEY, CDR2 SMNVEV, per germline (reference sequence). The CDR3 DNA reads TGTGCCAGCAGTCGACGGACAGGTAGCAATCAGCCCCAGCATTTT. Residues: CASSRRTGSNQPQHF.

V usage is TRBV27 and J usage is TRBJ2-1; perhaps TRBD2 as D (6 bases). The CDR3 is made up of 19 amino acids. Trimming shortened V by 5 bases and J by 0 bases, and 23 bases separated the two germline ends. The germline gives CDR1 MNHEY, CDR2 SMNVEV (reference sequence). The CDR3 loop is CASSPGREDYLSSYNEQFF. CDR3 bases: TGTGCCAGCAGTCCCGGGCGTGAGGACTACCTAAGCTCCTACAATGAGCAGTTCTTC.

The genes are TRBV6-1 and TRBJ2-5, with D perhaps TRBD1 (6 bases). Germline V lookup: CDR1 MNHNS, CDR2 SASEGT. Trimming pared 4 bases from V and 2 bases from J, leaving 20 bases between. The CDR3 has 17 residues. The CDR3 loop reads CASSVYLQQGAQETQYF. DNA of the CDR3: TGTGCCAGCAGTGTATACCTACAACAGGGAGCTCAAGAGACCCAGTACTTC.

The chain employs TRBV27 and TRBJ2-2; TRBD1 agrees at 7 bases. The length of the CDR3 is 15 residues. CDR1 is MNHEY and CDR2 is SMNVEV in the germline V gene (reference sequence). The V gene end was trimmed by 8 bases and the J gene end by 0 bases; junction bases not matched to a gene: 6. The CDR3 spells CASSFGTANTGELFF. CDR3 nucleotides: TGTGCCAGCTCCTTTGGGACAGCGAACACCGGGGAGCTGTTTTTT.

The CDR3 here is CASYREYGEQYF. In DNA, the CDR3 is TGTGCCAGCTACAGGGAATATGGCGAGCAGTACTTC. V usage is TRBV2 and J usage is TRBJ2-7; maybe TRBD1 (6 bases). The germline gives CDR1 SNHLY, CDR2 FYNNEI. There are 12 residues in the CDR3. V lost 8 bases and J 6 bases, leaving 14 bases between the germline ends.

The gene calls are TRBV25-1 and TRBJ2-1; TRBD2 matches 11 bases. V gave up 6 bases and J gave up 4 bases; unmatched junction bases: 5. Germline CDR1 MGHDK, CDR2 SYGVNS. The CDR3 has 15 residues. The CDR3 protein is CASRLTSGGYNEQFF. The CDR3 bases are TGTGCCAGCAGGTTAACTAGCGGGGGATACAATGAGCAGTTCTTC.

This rearrangement joins TRBV6-5 to TRBJ1-2, with 8 bases identical to TRBD1. Germline CDR1 MNHEY, CDR2 SVGAGI. The CDR3 totals 13 residues. The ends lost 6 bases at V and 4 bases at J; junction bases unmatched: 4. The CDR3 sequence is CASSYRGGYGYTF. The CDR3, as DNA: TGTGCCAGCAGCTACAGGGGGGGCTATGGCTACACCTTC.

The chain joins TRBV29-1 to TRBJ2-3; weak D call: TRBD1 (5 bases). The length of the CDR3 is 15 residues. CDR1 is SQVTM, CDR2 ANQGSEA, per germline. V lost 2 bases to trimming and J lost 2 bases, with 14 bases between them. The CDR3 is CSVEQGSALTDTQYF. CDR3 nucleotide sequence: TGCAGCGTTGAACAGGGATCGGCCCTCACAGATACGCAGTATTTT.

The chain joins TRBV5-1 to TRBJ2-5; TRBD2 agrees at 10 bases. The germline gives CDR1 SGHRS, CDR2 YFSETQ. V dropped 4 bases and J dropped 5; count of bases not matched to a gene: 11. CDR3 size: 16 residues. CDR3 DNA sequence: TGCGCCAGCAGCCCGACCCCAACTAGCGGGGCCGAGACCCAGTACTTC. Translated: CASSPTPTSGAETQYF.

By share, this clone counts as medium-sized. The chain recombines TRBV6-5 with TRBJ1-1; TRBD1 matches 7 bases. The CDR3 spans 16 residues. Looked up from germline, CDR1 is MNHEY and CDR2 is SVGAGI. V lost 3 bases to trimming and J lost 4 bases; unmatched junction nucleotides: 11. Here the CDR3 DNA reads TGTGCCAGCAGTTATTCCCTCACAGGGGCCGGCACTGAAGCTTTCTTT. Protein: CASSYSLTGAGTEAFF.

The genes are TRBV4-1 and TRBJ2-1, with 9 bases aligning to TRBD2. This CDR3 has 15 residues. In germline, CDR1 is MGHRA, CDR2 YSYEKL. J was trimmed by 7 bases and V by 4 bases; bases with no gene match: 8. The CDR3 DNA reads as TGCGCCAGCAGCCCTCCGGGACTAGCCATTAATGAGCAGTTCTTC. Amino acid sequence: CASSPPGLAINEQFF.

The V gene is TRBV19, the J gene TRBJ1-3, with 9 bases that match TRBD1. Per the germline V gene, CDR1 is LNHDA and CDR2 is SQIVND (reference sequence). J lost 5 bases, V lost 7 bases, and 18 bases had no gene match. The CDR3 contains 18 residues. CDR3 amino acids: CASTHPRDREGRRNTIYF. DNA for the CDR3: TGTGCCAGTACCCACCCACGGGACAGGGAAGGGCGGAGAAACACCATATATTTT.

The chain joins TRBV29-1 to TRBJ1-2; unclear D gene. The V end was cut by 3 bases, the J end by 0 bases, with 8 bases between. Per germline, CDR1 SQVTM and CDR2 ANQGSEA. The CDR3 totals 13 residues. This CDR3 is CSVDRRPNYGYTF. The CDR3 DNA follows: TGCAGCGTTGATAGGCGGCCTAACTATGGCTACACCTTC.

V is TRBV19 and J is TRBJ1-5, with a weak D call TRBD1 (6 bases). CDR3 length: 15 residues. Trimming stripped 5 bases from V and 1 base from J, with 12 bases between. Germline V lookup: CDR1 LNHDA, CDR2 SQIVND (reference sequence). In DNA, the CDR3 is TGTGCCAGTAGTTTCGGGACATCGAGCAATCAGCCCCAGCATTTT. Its translation: CASSFGTSSNQPQHF.

The sample holds a few counts of this clone. This chain connects TRBV7-9 to TRBJ2-7, with D tentatively TRBD2 (7 bases). The CDR3 is made up of 13 amino acids. Germline loops: CDR1 SEHNR, CDR2 FQNEAQ (reference sequence). With 5 bases removed from V and 12 bases from J, the gap between germline ends came to 20 bases. Here the CDR3 DNA reads TGTGCCAGCAGCGGGCGTGGCGGGGGCGCCCTGTACTTC. It codes for CASSGRGGGALYF.

The chain has TRBV5-1 and TRBJ2-3; 10 nucleotides match TRBD2. CDR3 length equals 15 residues. Per germline, CDR1 SGHRS and CDR2 YFSETQ. After removal of 3 bases from V and 6 bases from J, the junction contained 7 bases not matched to a gene. The DNA of the CDR3 is TGCGCCAGCAGCTCTGTAGCGGGAGGTGCCGATACGCAGTATTTT. Residues: CASSSVAGGADTQYF.

J is TRBJ2-6 and V is TRBV2; 9 bases align to TRBD1. The CDR3 loop spans 19 amino acids. CDR1 and CDR2 (germline): SNHLY, FYNNEI. J lost 1 base, V lost 6 bases, and 13 bases had no gene match. CDR3 in DNA: TGTGCCAGCAGGCCTCGATTTCGGGACAGGGCGTCTGGGGCCAACGTCCTGACTTTC. Protein sequence: CASRPRFRDRASGANVLTF.

The genes are TRBV7-2 and TRBJ2-1, with 11 bases aligning to TRBD1. This CDR3 is 12 amino acids long. Trimming removed 4 bases from V and 12 bases from J; junction bases left unmatched: 2. Germline lookup yields CDR1 SGHTA and CDR2 FQGNSA. The CDR3 spells CASSWTGGRQFF. In nucleotides, the CDR3 is TGTGCCAGCAGCTGGACAGGGGGCCGGCAGTTCTTC.

V gene TRBV5-4 combines with J gene TRBJ1-1; D gene unclear. V dropped 0 bases and J dropped 1 base, with 10 bases sitting between them. Germline V gives CDR1 SGHNT, CDR2 YYREEE (reference sequence). There are 15 residues in the CDR3. The CDR3 region is CASSLGPRGNTEAFF. The CDR3 nucleotides are TGTGCCAGCAGCTTGGGGCCCCGGGGGAACACTGAAGCTTTCTTT.